These 5 T cell receptor beta chains originate from one sample sequenced in a study of T-cell memory formation after mild COVID-19 (TCRdb year 2021). Library generation was performed with 5' RACE. The run used an Illumina NovaSeq 6000. The public reads were reanalyzed by TCRdb: fastp trimming at Q25, MiXCR alignment, in-frame beta chains only. When rows share a CDR3 protein, they turn into one entry using the most common DNA and genes. This sample comprises roughly 130,000 distinct CDR3 sequences, about 6.5% of them detected only once. 2.2% of the sample is taken by the ten largest. Sequences were obtained from PBMCs or a T cell subset sorted from them (not recorded which). The source is an adult woman who had mild COVID-19 (a few samples of this study predate the infection). The sample titles of this study are shuffled in the database, so cell type and time point are left out; the donor was told from shared clones.

This clonotype has only a few counts. The genes are TRBV15 and TRBJ2-1; unclear D gene. The CDR3 length is 16 residues. Germline V gene sequence: CDR1 LNHNV, CDR2 YYDKDF (reference sequence). Trimming cost V 0 bases and J 1 base, with 10 bases left between them. The DNA of the CDR3 is TGTGCCACCAGCAGAGATTTGGTGAGTTCCTACAATGAGCAGTTCTTC. This codes for CATSRDLVSSYNEQFF.

The chain is built from TRBV7-2 and TRBJ2-7; tentatively, D is TRBD2 (6 bases). The germline V and J ends were trimmed by 7 bases and 2 bases, with 21 bases remaining between them. Germline loops: CDR1 SGHTA, CDR2 FQGNSA. This CDR3 comprises 16 residues. Here the CDR3 reads CASNPLPAGLAYEQYF. CDR3 in DNA: TGTGCCAGCAACCCACTCCCGGCGGGATTGGCCTACGAGCAGTACTTC.

The rearrangement joins TRBV6-5 to TRBJ2-3, with a weak D call TRBD1 (5 bases). Deletions cut 2 bases from V and 2 bases from J, with 14 bases between. CDR1 and CDR2 (germline): MNHEY, SVGAGI. This CDR3 region has 16 residues. CDR3 nucleotide sequence: TGTGCCAGCAGTTACGGGGCACAAAGCCCCACAGATACGCAGTATTTT. It is translated as CASSYGAQSPTDTQYF.

The CDR3 nucleotides are TGTGCCAGCAGTTGGGACAGGGTTCGGGAGACCCAGTACTTC. Translated: CASSWDRVRETQYF. The V gene is TRBV6-5, the J gene TRBJ2-5, with TRBD1 matching over 9 bases. Germline CDR1 and CDR2: MNHEY and SVGAGI. This CDR3 has 14 amino acids. V was pared by 4 bases and J by 5 bases, with 5 bases of the junction left unmatched.

This clonotype was counted between two and nine times. The DNA for the CDR3 is TGTGCCTGGAGTTCTGGTATAGCGAGGACCGGGGAGCTGTTTTTT. Its translation: CAWSSGIARTGELFF. The V gene is TRBV30, the J gene TRBJ2-2, with D perhaps TRBD2 (5 bases). Trimming left V 2 bases short and J 5 bases short, with 15 bases between. The germline V gene has CDR1 GTSNPN and CDR2 SVGIG (reference sequence). The CDR3 is 15 amino acids.